This T cell receptor beta chain is drawn from a study of monozygotic twins with cystic fibrosis. Findings of the study overall: Clonality was generally low (median about 0.0097), higher in the most severe patients.

Only in-frame clones appear in the TCRdb table, and some are missing; sequencing was by immunoSEQ multiplex PCR. The sample has roughly 4,800 clones; about 96% are singletons. The germline V and J ends were trimmed by 7 bases and 11 bases, with 26 bases remaining between them. The CDR3 loop spans 15 amino acids. The germline CDR1 and CDR2 sequences are SGHTA and FQGNSA. Details on this clone: Its antigen remains unidentified.

The sequenced sample consisted of blood. The sequence came from a boy aged 2 to 10 with cystic fibrosis. The chain uses TRBV7-2 and TRBJ1-2, with D perhaps TRBD1 (5 bases). The CDR3 DNA reads as TGTGCCAGCACCCTATTGGGGCAGCAGGGAGGCTCATACACCTTC. Encoded protein: CASTLLGQQGGSYTF.